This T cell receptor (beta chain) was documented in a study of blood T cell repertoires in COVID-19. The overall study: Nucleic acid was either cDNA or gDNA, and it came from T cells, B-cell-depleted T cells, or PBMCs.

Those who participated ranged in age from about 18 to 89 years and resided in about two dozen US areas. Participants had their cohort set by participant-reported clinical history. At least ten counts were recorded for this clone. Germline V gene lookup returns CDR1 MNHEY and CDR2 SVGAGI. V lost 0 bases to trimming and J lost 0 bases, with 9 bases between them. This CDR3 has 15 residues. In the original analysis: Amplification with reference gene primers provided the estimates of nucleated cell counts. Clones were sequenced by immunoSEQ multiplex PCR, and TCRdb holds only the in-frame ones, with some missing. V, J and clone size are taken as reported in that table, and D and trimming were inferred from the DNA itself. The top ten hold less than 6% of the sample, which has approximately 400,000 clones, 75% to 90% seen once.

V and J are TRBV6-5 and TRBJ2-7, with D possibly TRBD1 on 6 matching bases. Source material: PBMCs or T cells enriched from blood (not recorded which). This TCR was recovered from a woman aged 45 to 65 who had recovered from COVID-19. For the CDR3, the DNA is TGTGCCAGCAGTTACTCGGGACAACTCTCCTACGAGCAGTACTTC. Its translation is CASSYSGQLSYEQYF.